This note documents a single T cell receptor beta chain sequence. Antigen unknown. J was trimmed by 6 bases and V by 4 bases; bases with no gene match: 15. CDR1 is SGHRS, CDR2 YFSETQ, per germline. The CDR3 length is 17 residues. These data belong to a study of cytomegalovirus exposure and HLA in healthy donors. With 60 Vbeta and 13 Jbeta primers, the PCR was carried out. Measured with immunoSEQ multiplex PCR; TCRdb has only the in-frame clones, and not every one. Seen here are 150,000 to 200,000 clones, approximately 88% observed once, and the top ten hold more than 1%. Findings and limits, study-wide: Association of roughly 18,000 TCR beta sequences with HLA alleles was found at 0.05 false discovery rate in a later analysis. Most TCR beta V segments were productive about 90% or about 30% of the time in an earlier analysis. One cluster of highly shared sequence variants probably arose as a sequencing artifact. Cytomegalovirus-associated TCR beta chains were listed, numbering 164.

Sequencing used PBMCs. The TCR was taken from a boy younger than 10 in good health and CMV-seronegative. The chain carries TRBV5-1 and TRBJ2-3; 9 bases agree with TRBD1. Written as DNA, the CDR3 is TGCGCCAGCAGCCCTCCGCCCACAGGGGGCAAAGTGGATACGCAGTATTTT. The encoded protein is CASSPPPTGGKVDTQYF.